The clone carrying this T cell receptor (beta chain) was counted many times. Antigen: not known. Template switching created a universal primer site, and the cDNA included unique molecular identifiers. TCRdb processed the 5' RACE reads anew with MiXCR; each CDR3 protein has one entry. This table has 640,000 or so distinct CDR3 sequences, around 6.1% appearing once. The data were taken from a study of identical twins. Findings and caveats of the study: Clonotypes of the beta chain that were abundant in cord blood carried fewer insertions (memory repertoires showed none).

Sample: naive T cells sorted from blood. The receptor was derived from a man aged 18 to 29 in good health.

CDR3 DNA: TGCAGTGCTAGTAGACCTAGCGGGTCGAACACCGGGGAGCTGTTTTTT. Protein: CSASRPSGSNTGELFF. The chain employs TRBV20-1 and TRBJ2-2; 8 bases agree with TRBD2. Per the germline V gene, CDR1 is DFQATT and CDR2 is SNEGSKA (reference sequence). The CDR3 is 16 residues long. V was pared by 3 bases and J by 0 bases, with 6 bases of the junction left unmatched.